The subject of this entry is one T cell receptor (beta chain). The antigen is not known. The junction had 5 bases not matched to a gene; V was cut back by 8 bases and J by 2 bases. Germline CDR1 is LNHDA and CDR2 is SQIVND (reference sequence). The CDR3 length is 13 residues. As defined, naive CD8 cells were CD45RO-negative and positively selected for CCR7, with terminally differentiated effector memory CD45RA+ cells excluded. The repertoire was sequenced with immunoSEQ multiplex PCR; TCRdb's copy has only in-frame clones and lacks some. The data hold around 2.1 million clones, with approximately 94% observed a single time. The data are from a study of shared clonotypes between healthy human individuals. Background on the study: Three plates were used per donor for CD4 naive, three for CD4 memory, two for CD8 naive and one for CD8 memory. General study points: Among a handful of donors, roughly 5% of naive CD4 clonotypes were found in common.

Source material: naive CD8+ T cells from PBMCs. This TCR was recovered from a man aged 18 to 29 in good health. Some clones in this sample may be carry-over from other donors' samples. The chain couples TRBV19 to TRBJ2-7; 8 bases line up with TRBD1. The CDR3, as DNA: TGTGCCAGTCTCGGACAGGGCACCTACGAGCAGTACTTC. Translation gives CASLGQGTYEQYF.